What follows are 9 T cell receptor beta chains derived from one specimen sequenced in a study of cytomegalovirus exposure and HLA in healthy donors (dated by TCRdb to 2016 to 2017). Library preparation was by the immunoSEQ multiplex PCR assay. For the multiplex PCR, a mixture combining 60 forward primers for TCR Vbeta segments and 13 reverse primers for TCR Jbeta segments was used. What TCRdb holds here is the immuneACCESS table cut down to in-frame rearrangements. Part of the clones is not present; checked against another copy, under half of the missing clones reflect an unresolved V gene, and the others are unexplained. Within this sample are some 150,000 clones, with roughly 82% of them counted one time only. In total, the top ten clones hold about 3.4% of the sample. Sequenced: PBMCs. The source of these receptors is a man aged 18 to 30 in good health and CMV-seropositive.

In its sample, this clone was seen a few times. The chain combines TRBV28 with TRBJ2-7; 8 nucleotides match TRBD2. Germline V gives CDR1 MDHEN, CDR2 SYDVKM. The CDR3 is 15 residues long. The ends lost 6 bases at V and 1 base at J; junction bases unmatched: 8. CDR3 sequence (DNA): TGTGCCAGCAGCCCGAGCGGGAGTGGGTCCTACGAGCAGTACTTC. It encodes CASSPSGSGSYEQYF.

The rearrangement joins TRBV19 to TRBJ1-1; maybe TRBD1 (6 bases). CDR3 size: 14 residues. Trimming stripped 7 bases from V and 5 bases from J, with 17 bases between. Germline V gene data show CDR1 as LNHDA and CDR2 as SQIVND (reference sequence). The CDR3 region has the DNA TGTGCCAGTATACCGACAGGAAGTAAAACTGAAGCTTTCTTT. Its translation is CASIPTGSKTEAFF.

This chain uses TRBV7-9 with TRBJ2-7; TRBD1 matches at 11 bases. This CDR3 is built from 17 residues. The germline CDR1 and CDR2 sequences are SEHNR and FQNEAQ (reference sequence). The ends lost 5 bases at V and 6 bases at J; junction bases unmatched: 15. In DNA, the CDR3 is TGTGCCAGCAGCGGCGGACAGGGGGCGGAGGGGTTCGCCGAGCAGTACTTC. Translated, it gives CASSGGQGAEGFAEQYF.

V and J are TRBV6-1 and TRBJ2-7, with D tentatively TRBD1 (6 bases). From germline, CDR1 is MNHNS and CDR2 SASEGT. There are 13 residues in the CDR3. V was clipped by 8 bases and J by 0 bases, with 11 bases between them. The CDR3 DNA sequence: TGTGCCAGCGGGGACATCCTCTCCTACGAGCAGTACTTC. Its translation is CASGDILSYEQYF.

The table lists this clone with a count of one. The chain couples TRBV6-4 to TRBJ2-1; tentatively, D is TRBD2 (5 bases). The germline gives CDR1 MRHNA, CDR2 SNTAGT. The CDR3 is 15 amino acids. Trimming removed 2 bases at V and 4 bases at J, with 12 bases between. The CDR3 reads CASSDLAAPYNEQFF. The DNA for the CDR3 is TGTGCCAGCAGTGACCTAGCAGCTCCTTACAATGAGCAGTTCTTC.

This sequence joins TRBV7-9 and TRBJ1-2; D is possibly TRBD1 (5 bases). The CDR3 consists of 15 residues. The germline V gene encodes CDR1 SEHNR and CDR2 FQNEAQ (reference sequence). The V and J ends lost 1 base and 3 bases respectively, with 12 bases between them. The CDR3, as DNA: TGTGCCAGCAGCTTAGAGGAGGGGACCGACTATGGCTACACCTTC. Protein sequence: CASSLEEGTDYGYTF. The variable domain in full, with the rest retrieved from reference TRBV7-9 and TRBJ1-2, is DTGVSQNPRHKITKRGQNVTFRCDPISEHNRLYWYRQTLGQGPEFLTYFQNEAQLEKSRLLSDRFSAERPKGSFSTLEIQRTEQGDSAMYLCASSLEEGTDYGYTFGSGTRLTVV.

The V call is TRBV28, the J call TRBJ2-7, with TRBD1 matching 7 bases. The germline V gene encodes CDR1 MDHEN and CDR2 SYDVKM. The CDR3 runs 16 residues. The V gene end was trimmed by 5 bases and the J gene end by 2 bases; junction bases not matched to a gene: 12. CDR3 in amino acids: CASSPLRGPRPYEQYF. The DNA for the CDR3 is TGTGCCAGCAGTCCCCTGAGGGGGCCTAGACCCTACGAGCAGTACTTC. The full variable domain, with the rest looked up from reference TRBV28 and TRBJ2-7, is DVKVTQSSRYLVKRTGEKVFLECVQDMDHENMFWYRQDPGLGLRLIYFSYDVKMKEKGDIPEGYSVSREKKERFSLILESASTNQTSMYLCASSPLRGPRPYEQYFGPGTRLTVT.

The chain carries TRBV27 and TRBJ2-5, with D possibly matching TRBD1 (6 bases). Germline lookup yields CDR1 MNHEY and CDR2 SMNVEV (reference sequence). The CDR3 runs 17 residues. V was shortened by 3 bases and J by 5 bases, with 22 bases between the two germline ends. The CDR3 coding sequence is TGTGCCAGCAGTTTCTCATACTCTGGACAGATTGAGGAGACCCAGTACTTC. Translating it yields CASSFSYSGQIEETQYF.

This clone was picked up a small number of times. This chain connects TRBV5-5 to TRBJ2-1, with 9 nucleotides matching TRBD2. V was pared by 0 bases and J by 3 bases, with 1 base of the junction left unmatched. The CDR3 contains 15 residues. Germline lookup yields CDR1 SGHKS and CDR2 YYEKEE (reference sequence). The DNA of the CDR3 is TGTGCCAGCAGCTTGGGACTAGCGGTCTACAATGAGCAGTTCTTC. The encoded protein is CASSLGLAVYNEQFF.